Below are 3 T cell receptor beta chains sequenced from a single sample in a study of regulatory T cells in long-lasting Graves disease. In building TCR beta libraries, iRepertoire HTBI primers were used together with Arm-PCR of CDR3 regions. TCRdb fed the multiplex PCR reads into MiXCR, producing one record per CDR3 protein. The table has about 440,000 distinct CDR3 sequences, about 15% seen once; the top ten hold 16%. The sample's time point: newly diagnosed GD, antithyroid drugs for less than 3 months. Making the TCR library involved RNA that had been extracted from PBMCs. The sample was also reused in another study, on T cells in Graves' hyperthyroidism and ophthalmopathy.

The specimen comprised peripheral blood mononuclear cells (PBMCs), sampled at new diagnosis, from a patient treated with antithyroid drugs. The source is a young woman with Graves disease.

This chain connects TRBV3-1 to TRBJ1-1; D is unclear. The germline V gene encodes CDR1 LGHDT and CDR2 YNNKEL (reference sequence). Trimming took off 2 bases at V and 0 bases at J, with 7 bases between the two ends. The CDR3 extends over 14 amino acids. Written as DNA, the CDR3 is TGTGCCAGCAGCCAACACACCATGAACACTGAAGCTTTCTTT. It yields the protein CASSQHTMNTEAFF.

This clonotype was seen a few times. This may come from a read error, since a much larger clone is one base off. The V gene is TRBV11-2, the J gene TRBJ2-1; D uncertain. V shed 4 bases and J shed 5 bases, with 21 bases lying between them. Per the germline V gene, CDR1 is SGHAT and CDR2 is FQNNGV. This CDR3 has 17 amino acids. The CDR3 DNA sequence: TGTGCCAGCAGCTCATTTGCCCTCAATGCCCCCGACAATGAGCAGTTCTTC. It encodes CASSSFALNAPDNEQFF.

In this sample, this clonotype turned up many times. The chain joins TRBV2 to TRBJ2-1, with 7 bases identical to TRBD2. Germline trimming cut 8 bases from V and 7 bases from J; bases unmatched to any gene: 8. Germline lookup yields CDR1 SNHLY and CDR2 FYNNEI. CDR3 length: 13 residues. The DNA for the CDR3 is TGTGCCAGCTCGGCGGGAGAGGTAAATGAGCAGTTCTTC. Protein: CASSAGEVNEQFF.